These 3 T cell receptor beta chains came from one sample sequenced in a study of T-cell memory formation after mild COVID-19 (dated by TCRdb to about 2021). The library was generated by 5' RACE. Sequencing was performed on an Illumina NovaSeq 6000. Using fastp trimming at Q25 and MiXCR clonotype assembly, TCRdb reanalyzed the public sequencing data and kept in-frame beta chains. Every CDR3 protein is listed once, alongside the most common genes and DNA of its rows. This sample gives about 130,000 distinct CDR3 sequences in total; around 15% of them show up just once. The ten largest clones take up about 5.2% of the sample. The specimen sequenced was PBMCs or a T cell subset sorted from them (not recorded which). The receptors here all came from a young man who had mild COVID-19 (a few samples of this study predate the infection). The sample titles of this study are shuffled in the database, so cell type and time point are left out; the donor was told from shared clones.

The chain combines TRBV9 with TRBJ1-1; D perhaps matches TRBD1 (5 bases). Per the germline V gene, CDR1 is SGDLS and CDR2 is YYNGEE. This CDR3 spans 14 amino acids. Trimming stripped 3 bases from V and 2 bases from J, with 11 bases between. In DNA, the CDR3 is TGTGCCAGCAGCGCAACAGGCGGAAACACTGAAGCTTTCTTT. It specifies CASSATGGNTEAFF. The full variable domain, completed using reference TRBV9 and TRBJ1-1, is DSGVTQTPKHLITATGQRVTLRCSPRSGDLSVYWYQQSLDQGLQFLIQYYNGEERAKGNILERFSAQQFPDLHSELNLSSLELGDSALYFCASSATGGNTEAFFGQGTRLTVV.

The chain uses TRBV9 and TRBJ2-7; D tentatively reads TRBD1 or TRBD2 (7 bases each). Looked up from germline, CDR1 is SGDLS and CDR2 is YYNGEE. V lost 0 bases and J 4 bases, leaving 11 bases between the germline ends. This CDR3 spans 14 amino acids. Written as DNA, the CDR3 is TGTGCCAGCAGCGTAGGGGAGGGGGCATACGAGCAGTACTTC. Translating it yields CASSVGEGAYEQYF.

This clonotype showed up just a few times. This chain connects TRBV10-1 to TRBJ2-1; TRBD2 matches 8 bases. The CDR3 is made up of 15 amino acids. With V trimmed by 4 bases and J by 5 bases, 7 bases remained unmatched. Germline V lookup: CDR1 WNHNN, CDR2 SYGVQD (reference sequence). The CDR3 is CASSAPRGGNNEQFF. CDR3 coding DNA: TGCGCCAGCAGTGCTCCTCGCGGGGGGAACAATGAGCAGTTCTTC.